These 20 T cell receptor beta chains share one sample of origin, sequenced in a study. TCRdb recomputed calls from the RT-PCR reads with MiXCR, one row per CDR3 protein. Here the sample spans 550,000 to 750,000 distinct CDR3 sequences, about 14% being singletons. Sequencing was done on a sample of memory CD4+ T cells from blood. Every receptor here comes from a female donor in good health, serving as a healthy control.

The gene calls are TRBV4-1 and TRBJ1-1, with 9 bases fitting TRBD1. The CDR3 is 17 amino acids. Germline values: CDR1 MGHRA, CDR2 YSYEKL. J gave up 3 bases and V 1 base, and 9 bases lay outside the gene matches. CDR3 in DNA: TGCGCCAGCAGCCAAGCTACAGGGGGCGCCTTGGACACTGAAGCTTTCTTT. Translation gives CASSQATGGALDTEAFF.

V and J are TRBV28 and TRBJ2-7, with unresolved D. The germline V gene encodes CDR1 MDHEN and CDR2 SYDVKM. The V end was cut by 7 bases, the J end by 4 bases, with 20 bases between. The CDR3 spans 15 residues. This CDR3 is CASTVKLPSPYEQYF. The CDR3 DNA reads as TGTGCCAGCACGGTGAAGCTCCCTTCCCCGTACGAGCAGTACTTC.

This clonotype was detected ten times or more. The chain joins TRBV11-2 to TRBJ2-3; 7 positions match TRBD1. V lost 5 bases, J lost 3 bases, and 8 bases stayed unmatched. CDR3 length equals 15 residues. The germline gives CDR1 SGHAT, CDR2 FQNNGV. The DNA of the CDR3 is TGTGCCAGCAGCCCCTGGGACAGTGAGACAGATACGCAGTATTTT. This gives the protein CASSPWDSETDTQYF.

The chain couples TRBV5-1 to TRBJ1-1; tentative D call: TRBD1 (5 bases). The germline gives CDR1 SGHRS, CDR2 YFSETQ. The CDR3 spans 15 residues. Trimming left V 3 bases short and J 1 base short, with 13 bases between. The chain's CDR3 is CASSWGRGRNTEAFF. The CDR3 nucleotides read TGCGCCAGCAGCTGGGGTAGGGGTAGGAACACTGAAGCTTTCTTT.

In the case of this clonotype: A clone one base away is much larger, so this may be a read error. This chain uses TRBV12-3 or TRBV12-4 with TRBJ2-7; 7 bases match TRBD2. The CDR3 is 16 amino acids. V was pared by 5 bases and J by 5 bases, with 15 bases of the junction left unmatched. The CDR3 DNA is TGTGCCAGCAGTCAAGTGGGCGGGAGTAGGTCCCACGAGCAGTACTTC. This translates into CASSQVGGSRSHEQYF.

V gene TRBV20-1 combines with J gene TRBJ1-5; 10 bases align to TRBD1. The CDR3 spans 15 residues. With V trimmed by 0 bases and J by 4 bases, 3 bases remained unmatched. Germline V gives CDR1 DFQATT, CDR2 SNEGSKA (reference sequence). The CDR3 here is CSAREWDRGNQPQHF. The CDR3 DNA follows: TGCAGTGCTAGAGAGTGGGACAGGGGAAATCAGCCCCAGCATTTT.

The genes are TRBV3-1 and TRBJ2-7; TRBD1 is a possible D gene (6 bases). The CDR3 has 14 amino acids. Germline V CDR1 and CDR2: LGHDT, YNNKEL (reference sequence). The germline V and J ends were trimmed by 6 bases and 3 bases, with 15 bases remaining between them. CDR3 in DNA: TGTGCCAGCAGTTACCTGGGGGCGGTCTACGAGCAGTACTTC. Amino acids: CASSYLGAVYEQYF.

In DNA, the CDR3 is TGTGCCAGCAGCCAAGCGAGTTGGCAGGGAGACGAGCAGTACTTC. Translated, it gives CASSQASWQGDEQYF. The chain carries TRBV14 and TRBJ2-7; either TRBD1 or TRBD2 may supply D (5 bases each). CDR3 length: 15 residues. Looked up from germline, CDR1 is SGHDN and CDR2 is FVKESK. V dropped 1 base and J dropped 5 bases, with 15 bases sitting between them.

V usage is TRBV12-3 or TRBV12-4 and J usage is TRBJ2-5; 8 nucleotides line up with TRBD2. Trimming took 8 bases from V and 4 from J; bases not matched to a gene: 18. The CDR3 spans 17 residues. The CDR3 DNA follows: TGTGCCAGCGCGGTGTATCCTGAGCGGGAGCGAAGAGAGACCCAGTACTTC. Residues: CASAVYPERERRETQYF.

The rearrangement joins TRBV12-3 or TRBV12-4 to TRBJ2-7, with 9 bases fitting TRBD2. Trimming removed 8 bases from V and 5 bases from J; junction bases left unmatched: 7. The CDR3 runs 13 residues. CDR3 sequence: CASSSGRKDEQYF. The CDR3 DNA is TGTGCCAGCTCAAGCGGGAGGAAAGACGAGCAGTACTTC.

The table lists this clonotype with many counts. The chain carries TRBV6-5 and TRBJ2-7; 9 bases are a match to TRBD1. The CDR3 spans 14 residues. The germline V gene encodes CDR1 MNHEY and CDR2 SVGAGI. Trimming removed 4 bases from V and 4 bases from J; junction bases left unmatched: 5. Here the CDR3 reads CASSSGTGTYEQYF. Here the CDR3 DNA reads TGTGCCAGCAGTTCCGGGACAGGGACATACGAGCAGTACTTC.

CDR3 sequence: CASSYLAQGELFF. DNA for the CDR3: TGTGCCAGCAGTTACCTCGCACAAGGGGAGCTGTTTTTT. V gene TRBV28 combines with J gene TRBJ2-2; no reliable D call. This CDR3 is 13 amino acids long. Trimming pared 4 bases from V and 8 bases from J, leaving 11 bases between. The germline V gene has CDR1 MDHEN and CDR2 SYDVKM.

This clonotype was detected only a few times. The chain carries TRBV6-6 and TRBJ1-1; possibly TRBD1 for D (5 bases). Germline CDR1 MNHNY, CDR2 SVGAGI (reference sequence). The CDR3 consists of 13 residues. Trimming pared 0 bases from V and 7 bases from J, leaving 9 bases between. The CDR3 coding sequence is TGTGCCAGCAGTTACTCGAAAACAGGTGAAGCTTTCTTT. Protein: CASSYSKTGEAFF.

V and J are TRBV20-1 and TRBJ1-2; 7 bases align to TRBD1. The CDR3 covers 13 residues. CDR1 and CDR2 from the germline V gene are DFQATT and SNEGSKA (reference sequence). V shed 3 bases and J 8 bases; nucleotides not matched to a gene: 9. CDR3 loop: CSASTGVRFGYTF. CDR3 sequence (DNA): TGCAGTGCTAGTACAGGGGTCAGGTTCGGCTACACCTTC.

The CDR3 DNA sequence: TGCAGTGCTAGAGAAGTTAGCGGGAGGGCCGATTCCAAAAACATTCAGTACTTC. Translated: CSAREVSGRADSKNIQYF. The chain recombines TRBV20-1 with TRBJ2-4; 11 bases map to TRBD2. V lost 0 bases to trimming and J lost 2 bases; unmatched junction nucleotides: 9. Germline CDR1 reads DFQATT; CDR2 reads SNEGSKA (reference sequence). This CDR3 is built from 18 residues.

The chain recombines TRBV4-3 with TRBJ1-4; D is uncertain. The CDR3 totals 15 residues. The germline V and J ends were trimmed by 0 bases and 8 bases, with 13 bases remaining between them. Germline V lookup: CDR1 LGHNA, CDR2 YSLEER. Here the CDR3 reads CASSQDRTRWEKLFF. The CDR3 nucleotides are TGCGCCAGCAGCCAAGATAGGACCCGATGGGAAAAACTGTTTTTT.

This clonotype was recorded many times. The chain links TRBV27 to TRBJ1-6; D unclear. The germline V gene encodes CDR1 MNHEY and CDR2 SMNVEV (reference sequence). Trimming took 3 bases from V and 7 from J, leaving 7 bases between them. There are 13 residues in the CDR3. For the CDR3, the DNA is TGTGCCAGCAGTTTGAGGGAGAATTCACCCCTCCACTTT. This codes for CASSLRENSPLHF.

This clonotype came up many times. CDR3 in amino acids: CSVKRGLSYEQYF. CDR3 bases: TGCAGCGTGAAAAGGGGGCTCTCCTACGAGCAGTACTTC. The rearrangement links TRBV29-1 to TRBJ2-7, with 7 positions matching TRBD1. CDR1 SQVTM and CDR2 ANQGSEA come from the germline V gene. Losses at the gene ends were 6 bases for V and 0 bases for J; bases not matched to a gene: 5. This CDR3 spans 13 amino acids.

This clonotype was picked up many times. The chain combines TRBV6-1 with TRBJ2-6; unclear D gene. Deletions cut 4 bases from V and 0 bases from J, with 10 bases between. Per the germline V gene, CDR1 is MNHNS and CDR2 is SASEGT. The CDR3 is 16 amino acids. DNA for the CDR3: TGTGCCAGCAGTGGGGGATCGGGCTCTGGGGCCAACGTCCTGACTTTC. It translates to CASSGGSGSGANVLTF.

A few counts support this clonotype. This chain joins TRBV7-7 and TRBJ2-2; D is ambiguous. Trimming left V 3 bases short and J 0 bases short, with 14 bases between. The V gene's germline CDR1 is SSHAT and CDR2 FNYEAQ (reference sequence). The CDR3 contains 17 residues. Written as DNA, the CDR3 is TGTGCCAGCAGCTTGGGCGGCTCGGGCGCGAACACCGGGGAGCTGTTTTTT. Residues: CASSLGGSGANTGELFF. Together with reference TRBV7-7 and TRBJ2-2, the CDR3 gives the full variable domain: GAGVSQSPRYKVTKRGQDVTLRCDPISSHATLYWYQQALGQGPEFLTYFNYEAQPDKSGLPSDRFSAERPEGSISTLTIQRTEQRDSAMYRCASSLGGSGANTGELFFGEGSRLTVL.